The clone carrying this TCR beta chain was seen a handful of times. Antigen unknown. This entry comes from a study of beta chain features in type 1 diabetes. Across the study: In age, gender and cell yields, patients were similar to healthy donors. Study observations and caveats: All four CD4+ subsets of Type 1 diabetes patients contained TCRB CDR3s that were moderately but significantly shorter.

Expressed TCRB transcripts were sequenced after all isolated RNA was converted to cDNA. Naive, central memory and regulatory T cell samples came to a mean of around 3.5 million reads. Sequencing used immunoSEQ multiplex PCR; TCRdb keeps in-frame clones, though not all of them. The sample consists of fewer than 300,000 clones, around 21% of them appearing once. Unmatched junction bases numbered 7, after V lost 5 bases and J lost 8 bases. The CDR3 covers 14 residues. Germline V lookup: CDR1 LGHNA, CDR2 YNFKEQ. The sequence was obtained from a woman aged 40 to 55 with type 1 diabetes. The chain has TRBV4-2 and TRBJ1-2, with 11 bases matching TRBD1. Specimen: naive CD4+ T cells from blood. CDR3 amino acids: CASSTGQGAAGYTF. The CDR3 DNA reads TGTGCCAGCAGCACTGGACAGGGGGCGGCCGGCTACACCTTC.